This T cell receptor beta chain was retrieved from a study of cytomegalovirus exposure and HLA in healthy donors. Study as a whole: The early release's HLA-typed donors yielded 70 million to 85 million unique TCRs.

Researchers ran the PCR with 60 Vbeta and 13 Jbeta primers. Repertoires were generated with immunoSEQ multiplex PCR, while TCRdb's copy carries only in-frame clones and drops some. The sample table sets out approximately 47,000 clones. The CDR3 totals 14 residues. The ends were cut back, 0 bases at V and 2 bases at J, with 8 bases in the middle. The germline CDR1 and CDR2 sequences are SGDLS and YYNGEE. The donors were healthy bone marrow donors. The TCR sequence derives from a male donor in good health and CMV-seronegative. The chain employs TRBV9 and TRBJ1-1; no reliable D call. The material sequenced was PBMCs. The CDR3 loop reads CASSVVTRNTEAFF. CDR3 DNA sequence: TGTGCCAGCAGCGTAGTGACACGTAACACTGAAGCTTTCTTT.